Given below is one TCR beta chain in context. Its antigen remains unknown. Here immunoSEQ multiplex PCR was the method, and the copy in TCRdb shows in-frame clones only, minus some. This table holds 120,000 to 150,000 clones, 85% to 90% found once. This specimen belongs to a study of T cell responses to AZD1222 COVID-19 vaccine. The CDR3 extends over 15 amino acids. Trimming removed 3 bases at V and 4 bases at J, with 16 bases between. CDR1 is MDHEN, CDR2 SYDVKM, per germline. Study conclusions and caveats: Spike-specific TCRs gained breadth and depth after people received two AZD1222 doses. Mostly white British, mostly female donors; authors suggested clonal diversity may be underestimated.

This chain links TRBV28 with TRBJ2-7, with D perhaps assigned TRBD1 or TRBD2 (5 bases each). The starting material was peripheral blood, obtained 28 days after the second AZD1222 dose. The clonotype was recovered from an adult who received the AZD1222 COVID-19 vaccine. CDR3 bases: TGTGCCAGCAGTTTCTCGTGGGGGAAAGCTTACGAGCAGTACTTC. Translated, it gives CASSFSWGKAYEQYF.